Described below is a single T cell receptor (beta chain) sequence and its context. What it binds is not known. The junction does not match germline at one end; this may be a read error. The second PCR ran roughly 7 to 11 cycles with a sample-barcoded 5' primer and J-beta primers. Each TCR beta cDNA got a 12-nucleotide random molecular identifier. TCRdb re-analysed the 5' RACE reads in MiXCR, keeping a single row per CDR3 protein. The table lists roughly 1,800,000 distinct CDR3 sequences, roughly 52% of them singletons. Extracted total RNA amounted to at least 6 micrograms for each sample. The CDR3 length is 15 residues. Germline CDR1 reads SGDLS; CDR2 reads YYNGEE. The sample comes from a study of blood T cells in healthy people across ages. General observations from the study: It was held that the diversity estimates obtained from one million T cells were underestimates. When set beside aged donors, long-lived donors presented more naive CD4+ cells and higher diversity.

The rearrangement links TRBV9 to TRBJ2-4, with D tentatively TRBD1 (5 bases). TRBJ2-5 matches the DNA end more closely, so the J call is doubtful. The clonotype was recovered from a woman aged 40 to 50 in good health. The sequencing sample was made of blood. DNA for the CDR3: TGTGACAGCAGCGTAATGGGGCACCCCCAAGAGACCCAGTACTTC. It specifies CDSSVMGHPQETQYF.